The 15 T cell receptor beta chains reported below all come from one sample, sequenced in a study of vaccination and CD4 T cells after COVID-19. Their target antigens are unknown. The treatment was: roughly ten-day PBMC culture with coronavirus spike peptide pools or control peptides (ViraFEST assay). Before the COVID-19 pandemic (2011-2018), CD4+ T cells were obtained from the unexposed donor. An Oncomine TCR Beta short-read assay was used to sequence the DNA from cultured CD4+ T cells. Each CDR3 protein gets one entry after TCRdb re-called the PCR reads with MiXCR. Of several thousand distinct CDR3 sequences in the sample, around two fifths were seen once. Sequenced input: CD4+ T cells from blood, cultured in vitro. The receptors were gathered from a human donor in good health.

The CDR3 here is CASSYPPGLAGNTGELFF. The CDR3 bases are TGTGCCAGCAGTTACCCGCCGGGACTAGCGGGAAACACCGGGGAGCTGTTTTTT. The V gene is TRBV6-5, the J gene TRBJ2-2; 13 bases map to TRBD2. This CDR3 comprises 18 residues. V trimming: 2 bases; J trimming: 2 bases; junction bases outside the gene matches: 5. Germline CDR1 MNHEY, CDR2 SVGAGI.

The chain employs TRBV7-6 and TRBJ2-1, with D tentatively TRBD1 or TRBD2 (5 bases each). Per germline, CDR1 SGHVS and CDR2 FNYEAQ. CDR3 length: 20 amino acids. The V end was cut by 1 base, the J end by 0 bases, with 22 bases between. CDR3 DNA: TGTGCCAGCAGCTTAGGCGGCTTGGGGGTGGGGATGAGCTCCTACAATGAGCAGTTCTTC. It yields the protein CASSLGGLGVGMSSYNEQFF.

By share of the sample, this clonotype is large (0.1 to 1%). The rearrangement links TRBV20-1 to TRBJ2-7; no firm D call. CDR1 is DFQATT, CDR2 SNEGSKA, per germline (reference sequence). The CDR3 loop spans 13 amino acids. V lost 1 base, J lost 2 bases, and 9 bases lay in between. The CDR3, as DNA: TGCAGTGCTAGAGCCCCCTCAACCTACGAGCAGTACTTC. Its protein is CSARAPSTYEQYF.

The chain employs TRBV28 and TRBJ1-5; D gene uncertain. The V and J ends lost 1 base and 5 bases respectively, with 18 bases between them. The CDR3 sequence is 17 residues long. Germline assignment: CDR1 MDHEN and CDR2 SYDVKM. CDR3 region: CASSLLAPGTEYQPQHF. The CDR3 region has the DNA TGTGCCAGCAGTTTATTAGCCCCGGGAACCGAATATCAGCCCCAGCATTTT.

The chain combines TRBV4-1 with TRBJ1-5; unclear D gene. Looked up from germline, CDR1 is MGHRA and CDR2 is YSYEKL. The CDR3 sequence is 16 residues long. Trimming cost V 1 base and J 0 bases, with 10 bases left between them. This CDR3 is CASSQVVGNSNQPQHF. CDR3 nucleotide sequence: TGCGCCAGCAGCCAAGTGGTCGGGAATAGCAATCAGCCCCAGCATTTT.

The DNA for the CDR3 is TGCGCCAGCAGAAGGACAGGGAGCACTGAAGCTTTCTTT. Amino acid sequence: CASRRTGSTEAFF. V is TRBV10-2 and J is TRBJ1-1; 8 bases fit TRBD1. This CDR3 spans 13 amino acids. V shed 6 bases and J 4 bases; nucleotides not matched to a gene: 4. Germline-derived CDR1 and CDR2 are WSHSY and SAAADI.

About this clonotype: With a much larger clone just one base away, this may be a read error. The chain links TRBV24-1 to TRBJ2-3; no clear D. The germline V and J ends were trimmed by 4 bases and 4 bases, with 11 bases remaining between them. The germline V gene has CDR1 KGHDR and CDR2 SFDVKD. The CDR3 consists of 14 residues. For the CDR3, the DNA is TGTGCCACCAGTGACTACCCATTAGCAGATACGCAGTATTTT. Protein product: CATSDYPLADTQYF.

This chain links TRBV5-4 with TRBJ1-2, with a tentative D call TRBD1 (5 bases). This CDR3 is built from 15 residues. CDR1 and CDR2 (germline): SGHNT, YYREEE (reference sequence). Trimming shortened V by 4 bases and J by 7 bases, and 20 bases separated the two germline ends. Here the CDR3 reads CASSQRDPGGFGYTF. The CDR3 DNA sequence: TGTGCCAGCAGCCAACGGGACCCTGGCGGGTTTGGCTACACCTTC.

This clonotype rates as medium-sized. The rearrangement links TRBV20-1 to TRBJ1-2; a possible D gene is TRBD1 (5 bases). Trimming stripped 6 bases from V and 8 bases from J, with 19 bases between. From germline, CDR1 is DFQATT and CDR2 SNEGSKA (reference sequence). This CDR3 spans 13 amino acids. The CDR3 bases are TGCAGTGCAATTCGGGACGCACACGGAGGCTACACCTTC. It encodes CSAIRDAHGGYTF.

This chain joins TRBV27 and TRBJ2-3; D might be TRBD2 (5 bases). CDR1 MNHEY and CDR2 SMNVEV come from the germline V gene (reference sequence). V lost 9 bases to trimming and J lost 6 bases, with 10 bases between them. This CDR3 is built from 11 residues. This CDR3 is CARSTGDTQYF. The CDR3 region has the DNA TGTGCCAGATCGACGGGGGATACGCAGTATTTT.

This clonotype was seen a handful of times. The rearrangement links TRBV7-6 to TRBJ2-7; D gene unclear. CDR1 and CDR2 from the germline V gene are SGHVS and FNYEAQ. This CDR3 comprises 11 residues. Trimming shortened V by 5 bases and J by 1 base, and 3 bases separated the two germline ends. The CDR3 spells CASSTSYEQYF. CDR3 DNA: TGTGCCAGCAGCACGTCCTACGAGCAGTACTTC.

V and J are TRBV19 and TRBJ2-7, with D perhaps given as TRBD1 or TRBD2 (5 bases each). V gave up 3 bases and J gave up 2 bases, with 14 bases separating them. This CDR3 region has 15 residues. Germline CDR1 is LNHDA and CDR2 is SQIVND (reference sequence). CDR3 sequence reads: CASSMPGTPTYEQYF. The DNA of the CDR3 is TGTGCCAGTAGTATGCCCGGGACGCCGACCTACGAGCAGTACTTC.

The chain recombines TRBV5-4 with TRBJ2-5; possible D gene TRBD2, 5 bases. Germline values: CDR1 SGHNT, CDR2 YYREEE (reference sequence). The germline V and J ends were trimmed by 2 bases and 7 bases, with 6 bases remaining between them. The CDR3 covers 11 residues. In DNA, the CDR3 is TGTGCCAGCAGCTTAGAGGGGACCCAGTACTTC. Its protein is CASSLEGTQYF.

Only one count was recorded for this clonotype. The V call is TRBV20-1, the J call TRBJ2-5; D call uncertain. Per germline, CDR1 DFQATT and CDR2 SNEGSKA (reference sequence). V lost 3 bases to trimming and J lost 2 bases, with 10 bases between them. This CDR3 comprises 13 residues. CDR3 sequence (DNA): TGCAGTGCTAGGATGTATGCGCAAGAGACCCAGTACTTC. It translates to CSARMYAQETQYF.

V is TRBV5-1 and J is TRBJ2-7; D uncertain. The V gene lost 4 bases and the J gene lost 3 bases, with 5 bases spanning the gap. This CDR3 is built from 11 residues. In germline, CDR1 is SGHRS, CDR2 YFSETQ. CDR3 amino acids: CASSAGYEQYF. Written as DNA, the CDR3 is TGCGCCAGCAGCGCCGGCTACGAGCAGTACTTC.